The 28 T cell receptor beta chains presented below share a single source sample, sequenced in a study of blood T cells in healthy people across ages. With a J-beta primer mix and a sample-barcoded 5' primer, a second PCR ran about 6 to 11 cycles. TCRdb itself ran the 5' RACE reads through MiXCR, one entry per CDR3 protein. Counted here are about 830,000 distinct CDR3 sequences, about 62% occurring once; the ten biggest clones make up about 30%. Sequencing was done on a sample of blood. The receptor source for this set is a man aged 25-45 years in good health.

The rearrangement links TRBV7-9 to TRBJ2-1; D might be TRBD2 (5 bases). The germline V gene encodes CDR1 SEHNR and CDR2 FQNEAQ (reference sequence). This CDR3 has 14 amino acids. The V end was cut by 7 bases, the J end by 8 bases, with 18 bases between. This chain's CDR3 is CASTQKSGFDEQFF. The CDR3 DNA reads as TGTGCCAGCACCCAAAAGTCGGGGTTCGATGAGCAGTTCTTC. Combining the CDR3 with reference TRBV7-9 and TRBJ2-1 gives the whole variable domain DTGVSQNPRHKITKRGQNVTFRCDPISEHNRLYWYRQTLGQGPEFLTYFQNEAQLEKSRLLSDRFSAERPKGSFSTLEIQRTEQGDSAMYLCASTQKSGFDEQFFGPGTRLTVL.

J is TRBJ2-5 and V is TRBV7-3; D perhaps matches TRBD1 (5 bases). The J call is in doubt because the DNA end fits TRBJ2-7 better. This CDR3 has 13 amino acids. Germline lookup yields CDR1 SGHTA and CDR2 FQGTGA. The CDR3 region is CASSRTRADEQYF. CDR3 coding DNA: TGTGCCAGCAGCCGGACACGCGCCGACGAGCAGTACTTC.

The chain is built from TRBV7-2 and TRBJ2-5, with 9 bases that match TRBD2. The V gene end was trimmed by 4 bases and the J gene end by 5 bases; junction bases not matched to a gene: 5. Germline values: CDR1 SGHTA, CDR2 FQGNSA. This CDR3 region has 14 residues. The CDR3 spells CASSYQRGAETQYF. The CDR3 region has the DNA TGTGCCAGCAGCTACCAGCGGGGGGCGGAGACCCAGTACTTC.

This rearrangement joins TRBV4-3 to TRBJ2-4; D is unclear. CDR3 length: 15 amino acids. Per the germline V gene, CDR1 is LGHNA and CDR2 is YSLEER. Trimming removed 1 base at V and 8 bases at J, with 15 bases between. CDR3 coding DNA: TGCGCCAGCAGCCAAGGGGAAGGATCCCGGGACATTCAGTACTTC. Protein product: CASSQGEGSRDIQYF.

The rearrangement joins TRBV13 to TRBJ1-2, with TRBD1 as a possible D gene (5 bases). The CDR3 consists of 14 residues. Germline CDR1 is PRHDT and CDR2 is FYEKMQ (reference sequence). Trimming pared 6 bases from V and 3 bases from J, leaving 14 bases between. CDR3 nucleotides: TGTGCCAGCAGTACCGGGACGGATGACTATGGCTACACCTTC. This translates into CASSTGTDDYGYTF.

Concerning this clonotype: At one end, the junction sequence differs from germline, possibly due to a read error. J is TRBJ2-3 and V is TRBV7-2; D is possibly TRBD2 (6 bases). The CDR3 loop spans 15 amino acids. The germline gives CDR1 SGHTA, CDR2 FQGNSA. The CDR3 protein is CPSSLRSGLTDTQYF. CDR3 in DNA: TGTCCCAGCAGCCTCCGGAGCGGGCTCACAGATACGCAGTATTTT.

This clonotype was counted a single time. The CDR3 protein is CASSLSEGVETQYF. CDR3 in DNA: TGTGCCAGCAGTTTATCGGAGGGAGTGGAGACCCAGTACTTC. V gene TRBV27 combines with J gene TRBJ2-4, with D possibly TRBD2 on 6 matching bases. With the DNA end fitting TRBJ2-5 better, the J assignment may be wrong. Germline CDR1 MNHEY, CDR2 SMNVEV (reference sequence). The CDR3 consists of 14 residues.

The chain joins TRBV20-1 to TRBJ2-1, with D perhaps matching TRBD1 (5 bases). Looked up from germline, CDR1 is DFQATT and CDR2 is SNEGSKA (reference sequence). The CDR3 length is 12 residues. The CDR3 region has the DNA TGCAGGACGGACAACTCCTACAATGAGCAGTTCTTC. Protein: CRTDNSYNEQFF.

The chain employs TRBV3-1 and TRBJ2-7; 10 nucleotides agree with TRBD2. This CDR3 is 18 amino acids long. Germline trimming cut 10 bases from V and 1 base from J; bases unmatched to any gene: 19. Germline lookup yields CDR1 LGHDT and CDR2 YNNKEL (reference sequence). Here the CDR3 reads CAILGRLAGAPISYEQYF. The CDR3 DNA follows: TGTGCCATCTTGGGACGGCTAGCGGGGGCTCCGATATCCTACGAGCAGTACTTC.

The rearrangement joins TRBV5-1 to TRBJ1-6; the D is unclear. This CDR3 comprises 15 residues. V was clipped by 3 bases and J by 4 bases, with 11 bases between them. Germline V gene lookup returns CDR1 SGHRS and CDR2 YFSETQ. The CDR3 coding sequence is TGCGCCAGCAGCTATACGACTGATTATAATTCACCCCTCCACTTT. This translates into CASSYTTDYNSPLHF. Drawing the rest from reference TRBV5-1 and TRBJ1-6, the complete variable domain is KAGVTQTPRYLIKTRGQQVTLSCSPISGHRSVSWYQQTPGQGLQFLFEYFSETQRNKGNFPGRFSGRQFSNSRSEMNVSTLELGDSALYLCASSYTTDYNSPLHFGNGTRLTVT.

This sequence joins TRBV5-6 and TRBJ2-5; 8 bases fit TRBD2. Germline V gene sequence: CDR1 SGHDT, CDR2 YYEEEE. The CDR3 is made up of 17 amino acids. The V gene end was trimmed by 4 bases and the J gene end by 2 bases; junction bases not matched to a gene: 13. CDR3 in amino acids: CASSLGPVAGLQETQYF. Here the CDR3 DNA reads TGTGCCAGCAGCCTCGGACCTGTAGCGGGATTACAAGAGACCCAGTACTTC.

V and J are TRBV27 and TRBJ2-1; TRBD1 matches at 8 bases. Germline loops: CDR1 MNHEY, CDR2 SMNVEV (reference sequence). After removal of 5 bases from V and 7 bases from J, the junction contained 13 bases not matched to a gene. The CDR3 spans 16 residues. The CDR3: CASSLTWTGKRNEQFF. DNA of the CDR3: TGTGCCAGCAGTCTAACGTGGACAGGGAAAAGGAATGAGCAGTTCTTC.

The V gene is TRBV11-2, the J gene TRBJ1-2; D uncertain. The V end lost 2 bases, the J end lost 4 bases, and 11 bases lay between the germline ends. Per germline, CDR1 SGHAT and CDR2 FQNNGV. The CDR3 runs 14 residues. CDR3 in amino acids: CASSLMGVSYGYTF. In nucleotides, the CDR3 is TGTGCCAGCAGCTTAATGGGAGTATCCTATGGCTACACCTTC.

This clonotype turned up a few times. The rearrangement links TRBV29-1 to TRBJ2-2; unclear D gene. The CDR3 contains 11 residues. V dropped 4 bases and J dropped 4 bases, with 4 bases sitting between them. Germline V gives CDR1 SQVTM, CDR2 ANQGSEA. As DNA, the CDR3 is TGCAGCGTTGTACTCACCGGGGAGCTGTTTTTT. This gives the protein CSVVLTGELFF.

V usage is TRBV27 and J usage is TRBJ2-3; the D is unclear. The CDR3 is 12 residues long. Trimming stripped 1 base from V and 5 bases from J, with 4 bases between. Germline CDR1 reads MNHEY; CDR2 reads SMNVEV (reference sequence). Here the CDR3 reads CASSLCVDTQYF. CDR3 DNA: TGTGCCAGCAGTTTATGCGTAGATACGCAGTATTTT.

The rearrangement uses TRBV29-1 and TRBJ2-1, with D uncertain. The germline V gene encodes CDR1 SQVTM and CDR2 ANQGSEA. With 3 bases removed from V and 8 bases from J, the gap between germline ends came to 11 bases. The CDR3 is made up of 12 amino acids. CDR3 nucleotide sequence: TGCAGCGTTGAGGGTTTTGCGGATGAGCAGTTCTTC. Translation gives CSVEGFADEQFF.

The chain combines TRBV6-1 with TRBJ2-6, with D tentatively TRBD2 (5 bases). CDR3 length: 16 amino acids. Deletions cut 6 bases from V and 0 bases from J, with 12 bases between. Germline lookup yields CDR1 MNHNS and CDR2 SASEGT. CDR3 loop: CASRRVGVSGANVLTF. The CDR3, as DNA: TGTGCCAGCAGGAGGGTGGGAGTCTCTGGGGCCAACGTCCTGACTTTC.

The rearrangement joins TRBV12-3 or TRBV12-4 to TRBJ2-4; the match to TRBD2 covers 13 bases. The length of the CDR3 is 16 residues. V dropped 5 bases and J dropped 13; count of bases not matched to a gene: 14. The CDR3 here is CASSLQGTSGVSAQYF. The DNA of the CDR3 is TGTGCCAGCAGTCTCCAAGGGACTAGCGGGGTCTCAGCGCAGTACTTC.

The genes are TRBV29-1 and TRBJ2-1, with TRBD1 matching over 7 bases. Germline V CDR1 and CDR2: SQVTM, ANQGSEA. V was clipped by 7 bases and J by 7 bases; unmatched bases: 10. The CDR3 is 13 residues long. The CDR3: CSARFRQGNEQFF. CDR3 in DNA: TGCAGCGCGCGATTTAGACAGGGTAATGAGCAGTTCTTC.

The rearrangement links TRBV7-2 to TRBJ2-3; 7 positions agree with TRBD2. The ends lost 2 bases at V and 0 bases at J; junction bases unmatched: 5. Germline CDR1 SGHTA, CDR2 FQGNSA. The CDR3 is 16 amino acids. This CDR3 is CASSLFGLVSTDTQYF. The CDR3 DNA follows: TGTGCCAGCAGCTTATTCGGACTAGTGAGCACAGATACGCAGTATTTT.

The chain has TRBV5-1 and TRBJ2-7; 7 nucleotides agree with TRBD1. The CDR3 has 15 amino acids. Trimming removed 0 bases from V and 6 bases from J; junction bases left unmatched: 9. CDR1 is SGHRS, CDR2 YFSETQ, per germline. This chain's CDR3 is CASSLALGQVSEQYF. For the CDR3, the DNA is TGCGCCAGCAGCTTGGCCCTAGGACAGGTGAGCGAGCAGTACTTC.

This sequence joins TRBV4-2 and TRBJ2-7; 7 bases fit TRBD1. The J call may not be correct, given that the DNA end is closer to TRBJ2-5. The CDR3 totals 15 residues. Looked up from germline, CDR1 is LGHNA and CDR2 is YNFKEQ. For the CDR3, the DNA is TGTGCCAGCAGCCATCCCCGGGACAGCGAAGAGACCCAGTACTTC. Translation: CASSHPRDSEETQYF.

The chain recombines TRBV20-1 with TRBJ2-5; D uncertain. The germline CDR1 and CDR2 sequences are DFQATT and SNEGSKA (reference sequence). Trimming cost V 3 bases and J 7 bases, with 6 bases left between them. CDR3 length: 10 amino acids. The CDR3 nucleotides are TGCAGTGCTAGCTTGGGGACCCAGTACTTC. Amino acid sequence: CSASLGTQYF.

The table lists this clonotype with a few counts. The V call is TRBV3-1, the J call TRBJ1-1, with D possibly matching TRBD1 (6 bases). The V gene's germline CDR1 is LGHDT and CDR2 YNNKEL (reference sequence). V lost 1 base and J lost 6, with 6 bases in between. The CDR3 loop spans 12 amino acids. CDR3 bases: TGTGCCAGCAGCCAAGGGGGGCCTGAAGCTTTCTTT. It translates to CASSQGGPEAFF.

The CDR3 region has the DNA TGCAGTGCTAGGAGGGCAGGGGGCCATGGCTACACCTTC. Translating it yields CSARRAGGHGYTF. The chain links TRBV20-1 to TRBJ1-2; 8 nucleotides line up with TRBD1. Germline V gene data show CDR1 as DFQATT and CDR2 as SNEGSKA (reference sequence). Trimming removed 3 bases from V and 6 bases from J; junction bases left unmatched: 6. This CDR3 comprises 13 residues.

V usage is TRBV29-1 and J usage is TRBJ2-7; TRBD1 matches at 11 bases. There are 17 residues in the CDR3. Germline lookup yields CDR1 SQVTM and CDR2 ANQGSEA. Trimming removed 0 bases from V and 3 bases from J; junction bases left unmatched: 10. This chain's CDR3 is CSVEENLPGQGDYEQYF. Here the CDR3 DNA reads TGCAGCGTTGAAGAGAATCTCCCGGGACAGGGGGACTACGAGCAGTACTTC.

The CDR3, as DNA: TGTGCCAGCAGGCTTACAGGACTCTACGAGCAGTACTTC. Its protein product is CASRLTGLYEQYF. The rearrangement joins TRBV28 to TRBJ2-7; D may be TRBD1 or TRBD2 (5 bases each). Germline V gene lookup returns CDR1 MDHEN and CDR2 SYDVKM. V gave up 6 bases and J gave up 3 bases, with 12 bases separating them. The CDR3 totals 13 residues.

A few counts support this clonotype. J is TRBJ2-7 and V is TRBV29-1; 9 nucleotides line up with TRBD1. CDR1 SQVTM and CDR2 ANQGSEA come from the germline V gene. This CDR3 spans 14 amino acids. V shed 4 bases and J 2 bases; nucleotides not matched to a gene: 6. The CDR3 reads CSVGGTGHTYEQYF. The CDR3, as DNA: TGCAGCGTTGGCGGGACAGGGCATACCTACGAGCAGTACTTC.